The clone carrying this T cell receptor beta chain was seen a handful of times. The data belong to a study of identical twins. Trimming cost V 2 bases and J 8 bases, with 9 bases left between them. The CDR3 totals 12 residues. Germline CDR1 reads KGHSH; CDR2 reads LQKENI. A single record per CDR3 protein comes from TCRdb applying MiXCR to the 5' RACE reads. The sample shows some 1,600,000 distinct CDR3 sequences, about 32% of them seen only once. Sequences were obtained from cord blood. The chain has TRBV18 and TRBJ1-2, with D unclear. This sequence was found in a newborn girl in good health. The CDR3 DNA sequence: TGTGCCAGCTCACCAGTCGGGAACGGCTACACCTTC. It translates to CASSPVGNGYTF. Using reference TRBV18 and TRBJ1-2 for the parts outside the CDR3, the full variable domain is NAGVMQNPRHLVRRRGQEARLRCSPMKGHSHVYWYRQLPEEGLKFMVYLQKENIIDESGMPKERFSAEFPKEGPSILRIQQVVRGDSAAYFCASSPVGNGYTFGSGTRLTVV.